Each of the 21 T cell receptor beta chains below was sequenced from the same sample in a study of T cells expressing NK-cell markers. Following a re-call of the 5' RACE reads, TCRdb has one entry per CDR3 protein and lacks DNA. This sample contains 250,000 or so distinct CDR3 sequences. Specimen: blood T cells: a sorted CD56 or NKG2C T cell subset, CD4+ or CD8+ T cells, or bulk PBMC T cells (not recorded which). The receptor source for this set is a woman between 18 and 70 years old in good health.

The V gene is TRBV7-2, the J gene TRBJ2-7; TCRdb selects TRBD1, and the lack of DNA leaves this call unchecked. There are 14 residues in the CDR3. CDR1 and CDR2 (germline): SGHTA, FQGNSA. CDR3 amino acids: CASSPGTESYEQYF.

The chain combines TRBV20-1 with TRBJ2-3; TCRdb's D call, TRBD1, is unchecked because there is no DNA. Germline CDR1 and CDR2: DFQATT and SNEGSKA (reference sequence). CDR3 size: 16 residues. This CDR3 is CSARDPGRSPADTQYF.

This sequence joins TRBV9 and TRBJ2-3; lacking DNA, the TRBD2 call made by TCRdb goes unchecked. The CDR3 length is 16 residues. CDR1 SGDLS and CDR2 YYNGEE come from the germline V gene. The CDR3: CASSVGGFSGRDTQYF.

V gene TRBV27 combines with J gene TRBJ1-1; checking the TCRdb D call of TRBD1 is not possible without DNA. The CDR3 is 15 residues long. Germline V gene lookup returns CDR1 MNHEY and CDR2 SMNVEV (reference sequence). The CDR3 region is CASSLSAGGGTEAFF.

This chain links TRBV18 with TRBJ1-6; TCRdb lists TRBD1, though no DNA is available to test this call. Germline CDR1 KGHSH, CDR2 LQKENI. This CDR3 has 15 residues. CDR3 sequence: CASSPPGTGNSPLHF.

The chain carries TRBV3-1 and TRBJ2-1; absent DNA, TCRdb's TRBD2 call cannot be checked. CDR1 and CDR2 (germline): LGHDT, YNNKEL (reference sequence). This CDR3 comprises 16 residues. CDR3: CASRHSGTSGTGEQFF.

The V and J genes are TRBV7-2 and TRBJ2-1; TCRdb's D call of TRBD2 is untestable without DNA. CDR3 length: 16 residues. Germline V gene sequence: CDR1 SGHTA, CDR2 FQGNSA. The chain's CDR3 is CASSPLTSVTYNEQFF.

The chain is built from TRBV13 and TRBJ2-1; TCRdb picks TRBD2, but there is no DNA to check that call. From germline, CDR1 is PRHDT and CDR2 FYEKMQ (reference sequence). The CDR3 has 17 amino acids. The CDR3 sequence: CASSYRPGTSGGGEQFF.

This rearrangement joins TRBV12-3 or TRBV12-4 to TRBJ2-7; TCRdb reports TRBD2, a call that lacks DNA to check it against. This CDR3 has 15 residues. The CDR3: CASSPGTLSSYEQYF.

The genes are TRBV5-1 and TRBJ2-3; TCRdb's assignment of TRBD1 cannot be checked, as there is no DNA. The length of the CDR3 is 15 residues. Germline loops: CDR1 SGHRS, CDR2 YFSETQ. The CDR3 loop reads CASTLGGASTDTQYF.

V gene TRBV12-3 or TRBV12-4 combines with J gene TRBJ2-1; TCRdb names TRBD1, which stays unverified in the absence of DNA. The CDR3 consists of 14 residues. This chain's CDR3 is CASSSGTLSHEQFF.

The chain carries TRBV28 and TRBJ1-2; TCRdb gives TRBD1 as the D gene, but with no DNA this cannot be confirmed. Germline lookup yields CDR1 MDHEN and CDR2 SYDVKM. This CDR3 is built from 14 residues. CDR3 in amino acids: CASSLGDRLYGYTF.

J is TRBJ1-5 and V is TRBV12-3 or TRBV12-4; TCRdb returns TRBD1, unconfirmable since there is no DNA. The CDR3 totals 15 residues. CDR3 protein: CASSQQGGSNQPQHF.

The chain is built from TRBV21-1 and TRBJ1-2; TCRdb's assignment of TRBD1 cannot be checked, as there is no DNA. TRBV21-1 constitutes a pseudogene. The CDR3 totals 14 residues. The CDR3 protein is CASSPGQGLYGYTF.

The rearrangement links TRBV20-1 to TRBJ1-3. The CDR3 sequence is 13 residues long. CDR1 DFQATT and CDR2 SNEGSKA come from the germline V gene (reference sequence). The CDR3 protein is CSARKGAGNTIYF.

V is TRBV18 and J is TRBJ2-1; TCRdb indicates TRBD2, and absent DNA this call remains unverified. CDR3 length: 17 residues. The germline CDR1 and CDR2 sequences are KGHSH and LQKENI. The chain's CDR3 is CASSPQRGGFDVYEQFF.

The chain recombines TRBV7-9 with TRBJ2-1; TCRdb reports TRBD1, a call that lacks DNA to check it against. The CDR3 contains 17 residues. Germline V gives CDR1 SEHNR, CDR2 FQNEAQ (reference sequence). The CDR3 sequence is CASSLFRGGRLYNEQFF.

This chain connects TRBV14 to TRBJ1-5; TCRdb indicates TRBD1, and absent DNA this call remains unverified. Germline V gene data show CDR1 as SGHDN and CDR2 as FVKESK. The length of the CDR3 is 17 residues. CDR3 amino acids: CASSQRDRGPLFQPQHF.

The chain combines TRBV15 with TRBJ2-4. CDR3 length: 15 residues. Per the germline V gene, CDR1 is LNHNV and CDR2 is YYDKDF (reference sequence). This chain's CDR3 is CATSRDSVAKNIQYF.

V usage is TRBV5-6 and J usage is TRBJ1-1; lacking DNA, the TRBD1 call made by TCRdb goes unchecked. The length of the CDR3 is 15 residues. CDR1 is SGHDT and CDR2 is YYEEEE in the germline V gene. The CDR3: CASSSLDRANTEAFF. Looking up the rest from reference TRBV5-6 and TRBJ1-1 gives the full variable domain: DAGVTQSPTHLIKTRGQQVTLRCSPKSGHDTVSWYQQALGQGPQFIFQYYEEEERQRGNFPDRFSGHQFPNYSSELNVNALLLGDSALYLCASSSLDRANTEAFFGQGTRLTVV.

The V gene is TRBV5-5, the J gene TRBJ1-4; TCRdb's D gene call, TRBD1, goes unchecked for lack of DNA. Germline CDR1 reads SGHKS; CDR2 reads YYEKEE (reference sequence). The CDR3 spans 18 residues. The CDR3 loop reads CASSLGTGGWGTNEKLFF.